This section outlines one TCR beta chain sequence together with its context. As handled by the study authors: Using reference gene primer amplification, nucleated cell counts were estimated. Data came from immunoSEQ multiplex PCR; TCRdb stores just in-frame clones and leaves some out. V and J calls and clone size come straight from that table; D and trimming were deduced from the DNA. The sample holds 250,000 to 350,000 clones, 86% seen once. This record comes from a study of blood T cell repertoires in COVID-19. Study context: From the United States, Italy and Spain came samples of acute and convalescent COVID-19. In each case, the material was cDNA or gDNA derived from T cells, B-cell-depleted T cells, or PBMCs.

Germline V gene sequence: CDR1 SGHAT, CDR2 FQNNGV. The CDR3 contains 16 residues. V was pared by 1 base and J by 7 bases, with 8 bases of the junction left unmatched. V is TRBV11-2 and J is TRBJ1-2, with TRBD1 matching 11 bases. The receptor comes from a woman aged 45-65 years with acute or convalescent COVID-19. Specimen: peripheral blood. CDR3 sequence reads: CASSLGWTGGRSGYTF. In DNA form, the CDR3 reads TGTGCCAGCAGCTTAGGTTGGACAGGGGGCAGGAGTGGCTACACCTTC.